The entry below describes one T cell receptor beta chain. Germline V gene data show CDR1 as SGHRS and CDR2 as YFSETQ. The V and J ends lost 3 bases and 4 bases, in that order; junction bases with no gene match: 14. The CDR3 has 17 residues. The sample originates from a study of technical replicates of blood from a handful of donors. The repertoire was sequenced with immunoSEQ multiplex PCR; TCRdb's copy has only in-frame clones and lacks some. The sample has 70,000 to 95,000 clones; 94% are singletons. Sequencing was carried out using T cells isolated from PBMCs. The V gene is TRBV5-1, the J gene TRBJ2-3; 7 bases map to TRBD2. The sequence derives from a human donor in good health. The CDR3 DNA reads as TGCGCCAGCAGCTCCTTCCTCGGGGGGACGCTAGCAGATACGCAGTATTTT. This translates into CASSSFLGGTLADTQYF.